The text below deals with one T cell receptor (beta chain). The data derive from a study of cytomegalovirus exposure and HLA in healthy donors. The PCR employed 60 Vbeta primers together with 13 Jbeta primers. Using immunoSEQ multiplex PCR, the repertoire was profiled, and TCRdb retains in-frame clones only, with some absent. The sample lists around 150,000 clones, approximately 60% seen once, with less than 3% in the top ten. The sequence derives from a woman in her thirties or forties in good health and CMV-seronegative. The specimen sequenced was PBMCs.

CDR3 protein: CASSEYRGASNYGYTF. The CDR3 DNA reads as TGTGCCAGCAGTGAATACAGGGGGGCCTCTAACTATGGCTACACCTTC. V is TRBV2 and J is TRBJ1-2, with TRBD1 identical over 8 bases. Unmatched junction bases numbered 5, after V lost 2 bases and J lost 0 bases. The germline V gene has CDR1 SNHLY and CDR2 FYNNEI. The CDR3 totals 16 residues.